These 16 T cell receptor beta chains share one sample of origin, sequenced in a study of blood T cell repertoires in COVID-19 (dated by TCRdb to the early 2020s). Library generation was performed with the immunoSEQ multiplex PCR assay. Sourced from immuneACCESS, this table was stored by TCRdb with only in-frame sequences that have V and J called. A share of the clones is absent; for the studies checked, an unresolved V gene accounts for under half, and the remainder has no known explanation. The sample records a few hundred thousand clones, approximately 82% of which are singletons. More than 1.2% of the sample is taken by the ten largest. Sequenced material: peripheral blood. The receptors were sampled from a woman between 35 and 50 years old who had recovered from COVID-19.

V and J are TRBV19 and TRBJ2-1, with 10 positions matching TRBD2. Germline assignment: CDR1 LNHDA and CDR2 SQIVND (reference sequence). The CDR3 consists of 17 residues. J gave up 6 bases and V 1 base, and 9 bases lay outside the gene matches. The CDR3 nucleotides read TGTGCCAGTAGTATAGTGGGCGGAGTAGCGGGGGGCAATGAGCAGTTCTTC. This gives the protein CASSIVGGVAGGNEQFF.

The CDR3 here is CASSYSGGAVFPRFF. In nucleotides, the CDR3 is TGTGCCAGCAGTTACTCGGGGGGGGCCGTTTTTCCGCGGTTCTTC. This rearrangement joins TRBV6-5 to TRBJ2-1, with D perhaps matching TRBD2 (7 bases). The V gene's germline CDR1 is MNHEY and CDR2 SVGAGI. This CDR3 has 15 amino acids. The germline V and J ends were trimmed by 0 bases and 15 bases, with 21 bases remaining between them.

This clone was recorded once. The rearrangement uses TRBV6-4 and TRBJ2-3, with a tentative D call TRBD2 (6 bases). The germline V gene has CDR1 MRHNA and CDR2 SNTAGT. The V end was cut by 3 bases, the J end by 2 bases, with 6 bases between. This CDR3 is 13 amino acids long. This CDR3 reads CASSEDYTDTQYF. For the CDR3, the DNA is TGTGCCAGCAGTGAGGACTACACAGATACGCAGTATTTT.

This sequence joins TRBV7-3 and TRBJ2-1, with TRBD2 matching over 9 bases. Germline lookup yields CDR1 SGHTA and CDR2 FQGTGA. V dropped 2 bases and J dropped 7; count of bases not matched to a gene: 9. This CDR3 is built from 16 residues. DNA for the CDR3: TGTGCCAGCAGCTTAGCGGGGGGGCCAAGTAGGAATGAGCAGTTCTTC. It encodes CASSLAGGPSRNEQFF.

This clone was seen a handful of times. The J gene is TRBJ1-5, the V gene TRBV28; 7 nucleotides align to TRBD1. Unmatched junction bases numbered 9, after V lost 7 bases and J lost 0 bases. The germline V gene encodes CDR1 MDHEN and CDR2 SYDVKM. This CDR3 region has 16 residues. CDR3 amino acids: CASNLGQAYSNQPQHF. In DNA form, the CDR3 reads TGTGCCAGCAACCTAGGACAGGCTTATAGCAATCAGCCCCAGCATTTT.

This chain's CDR3 is CASSIAGTHTEAFF. CDR3 nucleotides: TGTGCCAGCAGTATCGCCGGGACACACACTGAAGCTTTCTTT. The chain has TRBV6-5 and TRBJ1-1; D perhaps matches TRBD1 (6 bases). Trimming shortened V by 5 bases and J by 3 bases, and 13 bases separated the two germline ends. CDR3 length equals 14 residues. Germline lookup yields CDR1 MNHEY and CDR2 SVGAGI.

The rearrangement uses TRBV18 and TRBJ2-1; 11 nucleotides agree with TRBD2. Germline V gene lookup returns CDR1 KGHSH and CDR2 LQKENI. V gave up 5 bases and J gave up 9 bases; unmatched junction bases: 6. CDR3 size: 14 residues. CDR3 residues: CASSLAGGYGEQFF. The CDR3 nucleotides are TGTGCCAGCTCATTAGCGGGGGGGTACGGTGAGCAGTTCTTC.

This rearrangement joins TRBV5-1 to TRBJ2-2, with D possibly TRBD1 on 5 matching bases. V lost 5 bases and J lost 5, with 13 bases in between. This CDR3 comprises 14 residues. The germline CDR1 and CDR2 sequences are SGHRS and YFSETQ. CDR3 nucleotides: TGCGCCAGCAGTGCTGTCCAGGGAACCGGGGAGCTGTTTTTT. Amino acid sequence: CASSAVQGTGELFF.

CDR3 loop: CASSLARGGGVSDTQYF. CDR3 DNA sequence: TGTGCCAGCAGCTTAGCGCGGGGTGGCGGGGTGTCAGATACGCAGTATTTT. The chain recombines TRBV7-2 with TRBJ2-3, with a possible D match to TRBD2 (6 bases). There are 17 residues in the CDR3. CDR1 and CDR2 (germline): SGHTA, FQGNSA. Trimming removed 0 bases from V and 4 bases from J, with 17 bases in between.

In DNA form, the CDR3 reads TGTGCCAGTAACCCGGGACACCAGAACACTGAAGCTTTCTTT. Translating it yields CASNPGHQNTEAFF. The chain couples TRBV19 to TRBJ1-1, with D perhaps TRBD1 (6 bases). The germline gives CDR1 LNHDA, CDR2 SQIVND (reference sequence). This CDR3 has 14 residues. V lost 7 bases and J 1 base, leaving 13 bases between the germline ends.

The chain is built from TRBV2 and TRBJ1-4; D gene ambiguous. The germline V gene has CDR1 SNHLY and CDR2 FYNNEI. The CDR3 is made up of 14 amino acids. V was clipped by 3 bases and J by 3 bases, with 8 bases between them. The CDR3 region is CASSDMRANEKLFF. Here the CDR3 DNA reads TGTGCCAGCAGTGATATGCGGGCTAATGAAAAACTGTTTTTT.

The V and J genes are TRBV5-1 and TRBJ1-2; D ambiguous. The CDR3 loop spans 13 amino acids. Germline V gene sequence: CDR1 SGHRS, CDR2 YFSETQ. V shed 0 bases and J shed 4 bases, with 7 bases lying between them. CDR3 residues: CASSLDNSYGYTF. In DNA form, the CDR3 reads TGCGCCAGCAGCTTGGACAACAGCTATGGCTACACCTTC.

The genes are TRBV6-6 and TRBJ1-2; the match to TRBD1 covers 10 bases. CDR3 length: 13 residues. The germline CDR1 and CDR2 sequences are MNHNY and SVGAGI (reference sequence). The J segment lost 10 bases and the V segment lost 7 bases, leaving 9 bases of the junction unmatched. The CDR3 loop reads CASTTGTGDDYTF. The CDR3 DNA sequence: TGTGCCAGCACTACCGGGACAGGGGACGACTACACCTTC.

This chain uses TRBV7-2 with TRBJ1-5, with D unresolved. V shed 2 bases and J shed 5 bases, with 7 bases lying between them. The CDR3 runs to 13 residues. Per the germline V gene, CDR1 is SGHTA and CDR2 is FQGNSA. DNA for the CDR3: TGTGCCAGCAGCTTACGGGAGGATCAGCCCCAGCATTTT. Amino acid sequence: CASSLREDQPQHF.

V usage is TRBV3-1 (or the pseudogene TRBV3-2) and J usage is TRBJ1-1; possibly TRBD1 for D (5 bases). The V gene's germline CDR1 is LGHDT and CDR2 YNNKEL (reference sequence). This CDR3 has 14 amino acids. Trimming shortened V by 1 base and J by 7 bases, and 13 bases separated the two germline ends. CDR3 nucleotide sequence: TGTGCCAGCAGCCAAGGTCTGGGGCAAGGTGAAGCTTTCTTT. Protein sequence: CASSQGLGQGEAFF.

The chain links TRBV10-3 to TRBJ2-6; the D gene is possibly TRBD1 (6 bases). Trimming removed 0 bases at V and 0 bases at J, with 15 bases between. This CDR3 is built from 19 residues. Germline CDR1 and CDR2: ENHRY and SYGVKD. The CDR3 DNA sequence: TGTGCCATCAGTGAGTCGATTCCAGGGGCCCTCTCTGGGGCCAACGTCCTGACTTTC. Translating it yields CAISESIPGALSGANVLTF.